These 22 T cell receptor beta chains came from one sample sequenced in a study of CD8 T cells in ankylosing spondylitis. TCRdb reprocessed the 5' RACE reads with MiXCR, giving one entry per CDR3 protein. The sample gives 210,000 or so distinct CDR3 sequences, around 8% of which show up once; 4% to 5.5% is in the top ten. Sequencing was performed on blood, either unsorted or a sorted T cell fraction (not recorded which). These receptors all stem from a female donor with ankylosing spondylitis or in good health (not recorded which).

This clonotype was counted many times. This sequence joins TRBV10-3 and TRBJ1-2; D not resolved. The CDR3 spans 15 residues. CDR1 and CDR2 from the germline V gene are ENHRY and SYGVKD. Trimming cost V 3 bases and J 0 bases, with 11 bases left between them. In nucleotides, the CDR3 is TGTGCCATCAGTGACAGCACAACGACTAACTATGGCTACACCTTC. It codes for CAISDSTTTNYGYTF.

About this clonotype: A read error may explain this, as a much larger clone is one base away. The chain uses TRBV7-8 and TRBJ1-1; D is possibly TRBD1 (6 bases). Germline V CDR1 and CDR2: SGHVS, FQNEAQ. CDR3 length: 13 amino acids. The CDR3 here is CVSAGRPGAEAFF. The CDR3 nucleotides read TGTGTCAGCGCAGGACGGCCAGGGGCTGAAGCTTTCTTT.

Note on this clonotype: This may stem from a read error, because a much larger clone lies one nucleotide away. The chain combines TRBV7-2 with TRBJ2-3; no clear D gene. The CDR3 spans 14 residues. V lost 5 bases and J 0 bases, leaving 9 bases between the germline ends. CDR1 is SGHTA, CDR2 FQGNSA, per germline. CDR3 loop: CASSLDQSTDTQYF. The CDR3, as DNA: TGTGCCAGCAGCCTGGACCAAAGCACAGATACGCAGTATTTT. The whole variable domain, remainder taken from reference TRBV7-2 and TRBJ2-3, is GAGVSQSPSNKVTEKGKDVELRCDPISGHTALYWYRQSLGQGLEFLIYFQGNSAPDKSGLPSDRFSAERTGGSVSTLTIQRTQQEDSAVYLCASSLDQSTDTQYFGPGTRLTVL.

The sample holds many counts of this clonotype. V gene TRBV5-1 combines with J gene TRBJ2-3; tentative D call: TRBD2 (6 bases). The CDR3 runs 14 residues. Trimming stripped 2 bases from V and 4 bases from J, with 11 bases between. Germline V gives CDR1 SGHRS, CDR2 YFSETQ. For the CDR3, the DNA is TGCGCCAGCAGCTTAGGAGGAGGGGCAGATACGCAGTATTTT. This sequence encodes CASSLGGGADTQYF.

Many counts were recorded for this clonotype. The J gene is TRBJ1-4, the V gene TRBV19; D is perhaps TRBD1 (5 bases). CDR3 size: 13 residues. Germline V CDR1 and CDR2: LNHDA, SQIVND (reference sequence). The ends were cut back, 5 bases at V and 4 bases at J, with 8 bases in the middle. The CDR3 region has the DNA TGTGCCAGTAGTTCGGGGGTTAATGAAAAACTGTTTTTT. Protein sequence: CASSSGVNEKLFF. The full variable domain, rest sourced from reference TRBV19 and TRBJ1-4, is DGGITQSPKYLFRKEGQNVTLSCEQNLNHDAMYWYRQDPGQGLRLIYYSQIVNDFQKGDIAEGYSVSREKKESFPLTVTSAQKNPTAFYLCASSSGVNEKLFFGSGTQLSVL.

There are many counts of this clonotype. The rearrangement joins TRBV7-9 to TRBJ1-6; D uncertain. The CDR3 loop spans 14 amino acids. Trimming left V 1 base short and J 6 bases short, with 7 bases between. Germline V gene sequence: CDR1 SEHNR, CDR2 FQNEAQ (reference sequence). The CDR3 coding sequence is TGTGCCAGCAGCTTAGGGGCCTTTAATTCACCCCTCCACTTT. Translation gives CASSLGAFNSPLHF. Using reference TRBV7-9 and TRBJ1-6 for the parts outside the CDR3, the full variable domain is DTGVSQNPRHKITKRGQNVTFRCDPISEHNRLYWYRQTLGQGPEFLTYFQNEAQLEKSRLLSDRFSAERPKGSFSTLEIQRTEQGDSAMYLCASSLGAFNSPLHFGNGTRLTVT.

This clonotype was found many times. The J gene is TRBJ1-2, the V gene TRBV20-1; possibly TRBD1 for D (6 bases). CDR1 DFQATT and CDR2 SNEGSKA come from the germline V gene (reference sequence). The CDR3 has 13 residues. The germline V and J ends were trimmed by 5 bases and 4 bases, with 14 bases remaining between them. As DNA, the CDR3 is TGCAGTGCTCCGACAGGCCGTTCCTATGGCTACACCTTC. Translation: CSAPTGRSYGYTF.

This clonotype was observed at least ten times. The chain has TRBV18 and TRBJ2-7; D is ambiguous. Trimming took 2 bases from V and 3 from J, leaving 11 bases between them. There are 14 residues in the CDR3. Germline V gene data show CDR1 as KGHSH and CDR2 as LQKENI. The CDR3, as DNA: TGTGCCAGCTCACCATCGAAGGATTTCTACGAGCAGTACTTC. Translating gives CASSPSKDFYEQYF.

This clonotype was seen at least ten times. This rearrangement joins TRBV10-3 to TRBJ2-2; possibly TRBD2 for D (6 bases). Per germline, CDR1 ENHRY and CDR2 SYGVKD. The V end lost 11 bases, the J end lost 7 bases, and 20 bases lay between the germline ends. This CDR3 contains 14 residues. DNA for the CDR3: TGTGCCGCTGCGTCGACTAGATCAGACGGGGAGCTGTTTTTT. Amino acid sequence: CAAASTRSDGELFF.

This clonotype was seen at least ten times. CDR3 sequence: CASSWDRGSADTQYF. CDR3 DNA: TGTGCCAGCAGCTGGGACAGGGGCTCCGCAGATACGCAGTATTTT. V is TRBV7-6 and J is TRBJ2-3; 10 positions match TRBD1. The germline V gene encodes CDR1 SGHVS and CDR2 FNYEAQ. The CDR3 has 15 residues. V lost 4 bases and J lost 4; bases outside the gene matches: 5.

The sample holds many counts of this clonotype. The chain links TRBV7-6 to TRBJ1-1; no firm D call. CDR3 size: 15 residues. The V gene's germline CDR1 is SGHVS and CDR2 FNYEAQ. V lost 5 bases and J 8 bases, leaving 21 bases between the germline ends. CDR3 region: CASSRETGPELEAFF. As DNA, the CDR3 is TGTGCCAGCAGCCGTGAGACCGGGCCCGAACTAGAAGCTTTCTTT.

This clonotype was seen a handful of times. This chain uses TRBV5-1 with TRBJ2-7; 10 bases match TRBD1. The CDR3 consists of 15 residues. V lost 0 bases, J lost 2 bases, and 2 bases stayed unmatched. CDR1 is SGHRS, CDR2 YFSETQ, per germline. In DNA, the CDR3 is TGCGCCAGCAGCTTGGGACAGGGGGCAGCCTACGAGCAGTACTTC. Its protein is CASSLGQGAAYEQYF.

The chain couples TRBV7-9 to TRBJ2-1, with 14 positions matching TRBD2. V dropped 5 bases and J dropped 10; count of bases not matched to a gene: 10. Germline CDR1 SEHNR, CDR2 FQNEAQ (reference sequence). The CDR3 runs 16 residues. The CDR3 reads CASSPPGLAGVGEQFF. In DNA, the CDR3 is TGTGCCAGCAGCCCGCCGGGACTAGCGGGAGTAGGCGAGCAGTTCTTC.

This clonotype was detected many times. V gene TRBV5-1 combines with J gene TRBJ2-1, with 9 bases identical to TRBD2. There are 13 residues in the CDR3. The V segment lost 4 bases and the J segment 7 bases; nucleotides outside the gene matches: 3. CDR1 is SGHRS and CDR2 is YFSETQ in the germline V gene. CDR3 sequence reads: CASSLAGPNEQFF. In DNA, the CDR3 is TGCGCCAGCAGCCTAGCGGGACCTAATGAGCAGTTCTTC.

In this sample, this clonotype turned up many times. The chain combines TRBV28 with TRBJ2-1; weak D call: TRBD2 (6 bases). V was trimmed by 3 bases and J by 6 bases, leaving 18 bases between them. CDR1 is MDHEN and CDR2 is SYDVKM in the germline V gene. This CDR3 is 16 amino acids long. DNA of the CDR3: TGTGCCAGCAGTTTCGCGGGACCAGCCCTTGGCAATGAGCAGTTCTTC. Its protein product is CASSFAGPALGNEQFF.

There are many counts of this clonotype. In nucleotides, the CDR3 is TGTGCCAGTAGTGAGACAGGACGAAGGAACACCATATATTTT. Translation gives CASSETGRRNTIYF. This chain connects TRBV19 to TRBJ1-3, with a weak D call TRBD1 (6 bases). CDR1 LNHDA and CDR2 SQIVND come from the germline V gene (reference sequence). The CDR3 consists of 14 residues. V was pared by 5 bases and J by 7 bases, with 15 bases between. The whole variable domain, remainder taken from reference TRBV19 and TRBJ1-3, is DGGITQSPKYLFRKEGQNVTLSCEQNLNHDAMYWYRQDPGQGLRLIYYSQIVNDFQKGDIAEGYSVSREKKESFPLTVTSAQKNPTAFYLCASSETGRRNTIYFGEGSWLTVV.

There are many counts of this clonotype. The chain carries TRBV4-3 and TRBJ2-6; 11 nucleotides align to TRBD2. CDR1 LGHNA and CDR2 YSLEER come from the germline V gene. Germline trimming cut 4 bases from V and 1 base from J; bases unmatched to any gene: 12. CDR3 length equals 20 residues. The CDR3 sequence: CASSRHYRLAGPSGANVLTF. CDR3 nucleotides: TGCGCCAGCAGCCGACACTACCGACTAGCGGGGCCTTCTGGGGCCAACGTCCTGACTTTC.

V is TRBV7-2 and J is TRBJ1-3; no clear D. Germline-derived CDR1 and CDR2 are SGHTA and FQGNSA. This CDR3 region has 15 residues. V was clipped by 5 bases and J by 2 bases, with 13 bases between them. CDR3 sequence reads: CASSLPVGAGNTIYF. In DNA, the CDR3 is TGTGCCAGCAGCCTTCCTGTGGGAGCTGGAAACACCATATATTTT.

This clonotype was seen ten or more times. V and J are TRBV12-3 or TRBV12-4 and TRBJ1-1; possible D gene TRBD1, 5 bases. CDR3 length: 14 amino acids. V was clipped by 4 bases and J by 4 bases, with 13 bases between them. In nucleotides, the CDR3 is TGTGCCAGCAGTTCGCTTGGGGGGGTCACTGAAGCTTTCTTT. Protein sequence: CASSSLGGVTEAFF.

For this clonotype: A clone one base away is much larger, so this may be a read error. The chain has TRBV30 and TRBJ1-1, with 10 bases matching TRBD1. The CDR3 runs 14 residues. The germline V gene encodes CDR1 GTSNPN and CDR2 SVGIG (reference sequence). The CDR3 spells CARRRQGALAEAFF. The CDR3 region has the DNA TGTGCCCGGAGAAGACAGGGGGCTTTGGCTGAAGCTTTCTTT.

This clonotype was detected ten times or more. The rearrangement uses TRBV4-2 and TRBJ1-6, with 7 bases identical to TRBD1. Trimming cost V 0 bases and J 8 bases; bases outside gene matches: 4. The CDR3 loop spans 15 amino acids. Looked up from germline, CDR1 is LGHNA and CDR2 is YNFKEQ. In DNA, the CDR3 is TGTGCCAGCAGCCAAGATCAGGGGGTTTATTCACCCCTCCACTTT. Its translation: CASSQDQGVYSPLHF.

Many counts were recorded for this clonotype. V and J are TRBV7-2 and TRBJ1-1; a possible D gene is TRBD1 (5 bases). Germline loops: CDR1 SGHTA, CDR2 FQGNSA. V was trimmed by 5 bases and J by 7 bases, leaving 8 bases between them. There are 11 residues in the CDR3. As DNA, the CDR3 is TGTGCCAGCAGCGCCAGGGTTGAAGCTTTCTTT. Translating gives CASSARVEAFF.